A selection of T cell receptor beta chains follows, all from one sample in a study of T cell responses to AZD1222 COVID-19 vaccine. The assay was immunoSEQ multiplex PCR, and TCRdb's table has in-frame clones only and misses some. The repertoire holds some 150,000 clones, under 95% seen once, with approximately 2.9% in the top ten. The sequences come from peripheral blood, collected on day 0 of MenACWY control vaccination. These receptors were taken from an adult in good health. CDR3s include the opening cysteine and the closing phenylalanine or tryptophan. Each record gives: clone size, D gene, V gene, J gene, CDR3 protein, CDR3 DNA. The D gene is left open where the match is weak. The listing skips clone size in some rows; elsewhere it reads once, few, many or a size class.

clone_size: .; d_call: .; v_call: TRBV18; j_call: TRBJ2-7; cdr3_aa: CASSLGGGSYEQYF; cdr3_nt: TGTGCCAGCTCACTGGGGGGAGGCTCCTACGAGCAGTACTTC
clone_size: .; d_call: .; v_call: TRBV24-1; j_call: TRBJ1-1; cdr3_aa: CATSDGAEAFF; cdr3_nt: TGTGCCACCAGTGACGGGGCTGAAGCTTTCTTT
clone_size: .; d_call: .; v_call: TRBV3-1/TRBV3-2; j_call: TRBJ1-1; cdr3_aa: CASSQGGWRMNTEAFF; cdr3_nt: TGTGCCAGCAGCCAGGGGGGCTGGAGGATGAACACTGAAGCTTTCTTT
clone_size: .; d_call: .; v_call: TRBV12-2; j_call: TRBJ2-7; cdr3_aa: CASRSRKQQGDEQYF; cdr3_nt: TGTGCAAGTCGCTCACGGAAACAACAGGGGGACGAGCAGTACTTC
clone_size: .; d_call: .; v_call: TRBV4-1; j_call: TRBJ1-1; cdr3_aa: CASSQDPGNTEAFF; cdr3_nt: TGCGCCAGCAGCCAAGACCCTGGGAACACTGAAGCTTTCTTT
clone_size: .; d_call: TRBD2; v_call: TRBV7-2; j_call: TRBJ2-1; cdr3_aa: CASSSNAGGYNEQFF; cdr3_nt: TGTGCCAGCAGCTCTAACGCGGGGGGCTACAATGAGCAGTTCTTC
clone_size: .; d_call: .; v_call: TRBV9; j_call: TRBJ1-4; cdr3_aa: CASSAQGSTNEKLFF; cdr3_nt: TGTGCCAGCAGCGCACAGGGTTCAACTAATGAAAAACTGTTTTTT
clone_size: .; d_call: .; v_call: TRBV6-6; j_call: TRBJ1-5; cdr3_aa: CASSTMTGLEGPQHF; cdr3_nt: TGTGCCAGCAGTACAATGACAGGCCTTGAGGGGCCCCAGCATTTT
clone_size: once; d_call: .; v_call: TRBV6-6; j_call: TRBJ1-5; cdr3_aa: CASSPPEGPQHF; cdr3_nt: TGTGCCAGCAGTCCGCCCGAAGGGCCCCAGCATTTT
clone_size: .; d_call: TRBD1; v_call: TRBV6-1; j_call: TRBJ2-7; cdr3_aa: CASSEARRVGQAREQYF; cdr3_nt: TGTGCCAGCAGTGAAGCGAGACGTGTAGGACAGGCGCGCGAGCAGTACTTC
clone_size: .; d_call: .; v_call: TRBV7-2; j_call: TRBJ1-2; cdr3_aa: CASSLVALQGYTF; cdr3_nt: TGTGCCAGCAGCTTAGTGGCCCTCCAGGGCTACACCTTC
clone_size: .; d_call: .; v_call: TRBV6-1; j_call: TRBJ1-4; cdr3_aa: CASSEGMANEKLFF; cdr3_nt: TGTGCCAGCAGTGAAGGGATGGCTAATGAAAAACTGTTTTTT
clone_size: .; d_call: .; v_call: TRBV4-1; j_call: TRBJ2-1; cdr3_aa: CASSHVQGDEQFF; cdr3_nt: TGCGCCAGCAGCCACGTACAGGGTGATGAGCAGTTCTTC
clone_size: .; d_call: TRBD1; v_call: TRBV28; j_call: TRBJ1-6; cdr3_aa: CASRSGGSNSPLHF; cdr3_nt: TGTGCCAGCAGGTCAGGGGGGAGTAATTCACCCCTCCACTTT
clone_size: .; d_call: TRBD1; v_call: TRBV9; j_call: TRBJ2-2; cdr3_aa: CASSPTGSLGNTGELFF; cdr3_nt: TGTGCCAGCAGCCCGACAGGGTCTCTCGGGAACACCGGGGAGCTGTTTTTT
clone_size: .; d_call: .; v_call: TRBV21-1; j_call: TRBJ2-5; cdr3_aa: CASSKVRGETQYF; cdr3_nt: TGTGCCAGCAGCAAAGTAAGGGGGGAGACCCAGTACTTC
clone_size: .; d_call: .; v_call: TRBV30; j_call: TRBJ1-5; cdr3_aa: CAWSESNQPQHF; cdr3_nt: TGTGCCTGGAGTGAGAGCAATCAGCCCCAGCATTTT
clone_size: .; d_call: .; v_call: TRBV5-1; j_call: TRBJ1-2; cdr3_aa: CASSPDRDYGYTF; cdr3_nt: TGCGCCAGCAGCCCGGACAGAGACTATGGCTACACCTTC
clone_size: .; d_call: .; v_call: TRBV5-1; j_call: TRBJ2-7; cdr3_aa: CASSLEGYEQYF; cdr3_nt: TGCGCCAGCAGCTTGGAGGGGTACGAGCAGTACTTC
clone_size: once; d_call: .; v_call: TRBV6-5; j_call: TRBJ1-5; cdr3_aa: CASSRQSYSNQPQHF; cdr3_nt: TGTGCCAGCAGTCGTCAGAGCTATAGCAATCAGCCCCAGCATTTT